This section outlines one TCR beta chain sequence together with its context. What it binds is not known. This sample is part of a study of shared clonotypes between healthy human individuals. Regarding the study as a whole: It was only blood that was sampled, and tissue repertoires likely differ.

Assay used: immunoSEQ multiplex PCR; TCRdb lists only in-frame clones, some missing. Of 1,400,000 or so clones detected, 98% appear once; the ten largest clones hold around 0.38%. Both subsets, CD45RA+ naive and CD45RA-negative memory, were split from the CD4+ cells. The source is a man aged 30-40 years in good health. The sequencing sample was made of naive CD4+ T cells sorted from blood. Subset given: CD45RA+ positively selected.

CDR3 sequence (DNA): TGTGCCAGCAGCTTAGTCTTTTCTGGATCGAACACCGGGGAGCTGTTTTTT. The encoded protein is CASSLVFSGSNTGELFF. This chain uses TRBV7-6 with TRBJ2-2; D gene unclear. The CDR3 has 17 amino acids. Germline V gives CDR1 SGHVS, CDR2 FNYEAQ. V was trimmed by 1 base and J by 0 bases, leaving 12 bases between them.